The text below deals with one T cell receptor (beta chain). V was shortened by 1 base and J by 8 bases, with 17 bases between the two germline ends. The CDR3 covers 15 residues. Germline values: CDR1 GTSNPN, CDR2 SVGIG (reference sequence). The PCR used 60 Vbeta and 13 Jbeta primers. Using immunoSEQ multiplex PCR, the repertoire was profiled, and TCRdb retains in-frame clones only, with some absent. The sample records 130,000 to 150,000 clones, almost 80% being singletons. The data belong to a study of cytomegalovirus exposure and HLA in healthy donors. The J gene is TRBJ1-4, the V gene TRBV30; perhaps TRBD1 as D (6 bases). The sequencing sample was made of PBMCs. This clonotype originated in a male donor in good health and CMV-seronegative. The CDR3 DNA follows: TGTGCCTGGAGTGGCCCCCAGGGGAAAAAGGAAAAACTGTTTTTT. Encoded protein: CAWSGPQGKKEKLFF.